Listed below are T cell receptor beta chains from one sample, sequenced in a study of PD-1 blockade in classical Hodgkin lymphoma. The table came from immunoSEQ multiplex PCR; TCRdb's copy has only in-frame clones and leaves some out. The sample lists approximately 150,000 clones; about four fifths were seen once. The sample in question was peripheral blood mononuclear cells (PBMCs), obtained before the second cycle of nivolumab. These receptors came from a human donor with classical Hodgkin lymphoma. CDR3s include the opening cysteine and the closing phenylalanine or tryptophan. The D gene is left open where the match is weak. Clone size is stated in some rows and not others, as once, few, many or a class when expanded.

TRBJ2-2	TRBV5-1	.	TRBD2	CASSLEAGATNTGELFF	TGCGCCAGCAGCTTGGAAGCGGGGGCGACGAACACCGGGGAGCTGTTTTTT
TRBJ1-5	TRBV28	.	.	CASSLSGYSNQPQHF	TGTGCCAGCAGTTTATCTGGGTATAGCAATCAGCCCCAGCATTTT
TRBJ1-6	TRBV7-2	.	.	CASRPQHTSYNSPLHF	TGTGCCAGCAGACCACAGCACACCTCCTATAATTCACCCCTCCACTTT
TRBJ2-1	TRBV7-3	.	TRBD2	CASSFLATSGRWNEQFF	TGTGCCAGCAGCTTCCTCGCGACTAGCGGGAGGTGGAATGAGCAGTTCTTC
TRBJ2-7	TRBV6-5	.	TRBD2	CASWGLGAYEQYF	TGTGCCAGCTGGGGACTAGGAGCCTACGAGCAGTACTTC
TRBJ1-4	TRBV19	.	TRBD1	CASAGTGSEKLFF	TGTGCCAGTGCCGGGACAGGGAGTGAAAAACTGTTTTTT
TRBJ2-3	TRBV7-2	.	.	CASSLGTADTQYF	TGTGCCAGCAGCTTAGGGACAGCAGATACGCAGTATTTT
TRBJ2-2	TRBV19	.	TRBD2	CASSSSGRGSGELFF	TGTGCCAGTAGCTCAAGCGGGAGGGGGTCCGGGGAGCTGTTTTTT
TRBJ1-4	TRBV7-9	.	.	CASSSLRGQNEKLFF	TGTGCCAGCAGCTCCCTCAGAGGACAGAATGAAAAACTGTTTTTT
TRBJ1-4	TRBV19	few	.	CASSSSGGEKLFF	TGTGCCAGTAGTAGTTCGGGGGGTGAAAAACTGTTTTTT
TRBJ1-3	TRBV18	.	.	CASSPTSGNSVNTIYF	TGTGCCAGCTCACCCACGTCAGGGAACTCTGTAAACACCATATATTTT
TRBJ2-1	TRBV5-1	.	.	CASSLTGAGWKYNEQFF	TGCGCCAGCAGCTTGACAGGTGCGGGATGGAAATACAATGAGCAGTTCTTC
TRBJ2-1	TRBV21-1	.	.	CASTPSNGAIDEQFF	TGTGCCAGCACCCCAAGTAACGGGGCGATTGATGAGCAGTTCTTC
TRBJ1-4	TRBV5-4	.	.	CASSLERESNEKLFF	TGTGCCAGCAGCTTGGAAAGGGAGTCTAATGAAAAACTGTTTTTT
TRBJ1-2	TRBV6-5	.	.	CASSYSAGNYGYTF	TGTGCCAGCAGTTACTCGGCCGGTAACTATGGCTACACCTTC
TRBJ2-1	TRBV10-3	.	TRBD2	CAISELAGGRNEQFF	TGTGCCATCAGTGAGCTAGCGGGGGGGCGCAATGAGCAGTTCTTC
TRBJ2-5	TRBV10-2	.	TRBD2	CASRLAGDETQYF	TGCGCCAGCAGATTAGCGGGGGATGAGACCCAGTACTTC
TRBJ1-2	TRBV18	.	.	CASSPQLSQEGYTF	TGTGCCAGCTCCCCTCAGTTGTCCCAAGAGGGCTACACCTTC
TRBJ1-1	TRBV18	.	.	CASSPPGGSTEAFF	TGTGCCAGCTCACCACCAGGGGGAAGCACTGAAGCTTTCTTT
TRBJ2-3	TRBV2	.	.	CASRAGDTQYF	TGTGCCAGCAGGGCCGGGGATACGCAGTATTTT
TRBJ2-3	TRBV7-2	.	TRBD2	CASSLAPSGRGGDTQYF	TGTGCCAGCAGCTTAGCCCCTAGCGGGAGAGGTGGGGATACGCAGTATTTT
TRBJ1-4	TRBV4-3	.	.	CASSPTRLGAEKLFF	TGCGCCAGCAGCCCTACCCGCCTGGGGGCGGAAAAACTGTTTTTT
TRBJ2-1	TRBV5-4	few	TRBD1	CASSPTGVKVDEQFF	TGTGCCAGCAGCCCGACAGGGGTAAAGGTCGATGAGCAGTTCTTC
TRBJ1-1	TRBV5-8	.	.	CASSLWEGGNTEAFF	TGTGCCAGCAGCTTGTGGGAGGGAGGTAACACTGAAGCTTTCTTT
TRBJ2-5	TRBV9	.	TRBD1	CASTIGQGAGETQYF	TGTGCCAGCACTATTGGACAGGGGGCAGGGGAGACCCAGTACTTC
TRBJ1-2	TRBV6-5	.	.	CASSYVPTGSLGYTF	TGTGCCAGCAGTTACGTCCCCACAGGGTCTCTGGGCTACACCTTC
TRBJ1-5	TRBV19	.	.	CASSPTHGDRQPQHF	TGTGCCAGTAGTCCTACCCACGGGGATCGTCAGCCCCAGCATTTT
TRBJ2-7	TRBV27	.	.	CASSLLSRAYEQYF	TGTGCCAGCAGTTTATTATCCAGGGCTTACGAGCAGTACTTC
TRBJ2-3	TRBV27	.	.	CASSWAPTGRGTQYF	TGTGCCAGCAGTTGGGCTCCGACGGGGAGAGGTACGCAGTATTTT
TRBJ2-1	TRBV6-1	.	.	CASSVWGSNEQFF	TGTGCCAGCAGTGTATGGGGGTCCAATGAGCAGTTCTTC
TRBJ1-2	TRBV2	.	.	CASLLEASSGYTF	TGTGCCAGCCTATTGGAGGCCTCTTCGGGCTACACCTTC
TRBJ2-5	TRBV6-1	once	.	CASRESAKKTQYF	TGTGCCAGCAGAGAGTCAGCGAAGAAGACCCAGTACTTC
TRBJ1-1	TRBV19	.	.	CASSPMHGVNTEAFF	TGTGCCAGTAGTCCCATGCATGGAGTTAACACTGAAGCTTTCTTT
TRBJ1-4	TRBV9	.	.	CASSPAVSDEKLFF	TGTGCCAGCAGCCCGGCTGTTTCTGATGAAAAACTGTTTTTT
TRBJ2-3	TRBV6-5	once	.	CASKKQLDSTDTQYF	TGTGCCAGCAAAAAACAACTAGATAGCACAGATACGCAGTATTTT
TRBJ2-4	TRBV18	.	TRBD2	CASSPRLAPVLAKNIQYF	TGTGCCAGCTCACCACGACTAGCCCCGGTACTAGCCAAAAACATTCAGTACTTC
TRBJ2-3	TRBV5-1	.	.	CASSARTALSTDTQYF	TGCGCCAGCAGCGCCCGGACGGCTCTAAGCACAGATACGCAGTATTTT
TRBJ2-2	TRBV12-5	.	TRBD2	CASGLPAAGGNTGELFF	TGTGCTAGTGGTTTGCCAGCAGCGGGGGGAAACACCGGGGAGCTGTTTTTT
TRBJ2-3	TRBV30	few	.	CAWAAGQGTQYF	TGTGCCTGGGCAGCAGGGCAGGGTACGCAGTATTTT
TRBJ1-1	TRBV19	.	.	CASSIGGGTEAFF	TGTGCCAGTAGTATTGGAGGAGGCACTGAAGCTTTCTTT
TRBJ2-7	TRBV4-3	few	TRBD2	CASSRDSRTSHREQYF	TGCGCCAGCAGCCGGGATAGCCGGACTAGCCACCGCGAGCAGTACTTC
TRBJ2-7	TRBV6-6	.	.	CASSGTDNSHEQYF	TGTGCCAGCAGTGGGACGGACAACAGCCACGAGCAGTACTTC
TRBJ2-7	TRBV18	few	TRBD1	CASSPIGTGFVYEQYF	TGTGCCAGCTCACCAATCGGGACAGGATTTGTCTACGAGCAGTACTTC
TRBJ1-5	TRBV6-6	.	.	CASSYRDSNQPQHF	TGTGCCAGCAGTTACAGGGACAGCAATCAGCCCCAGCATTTT